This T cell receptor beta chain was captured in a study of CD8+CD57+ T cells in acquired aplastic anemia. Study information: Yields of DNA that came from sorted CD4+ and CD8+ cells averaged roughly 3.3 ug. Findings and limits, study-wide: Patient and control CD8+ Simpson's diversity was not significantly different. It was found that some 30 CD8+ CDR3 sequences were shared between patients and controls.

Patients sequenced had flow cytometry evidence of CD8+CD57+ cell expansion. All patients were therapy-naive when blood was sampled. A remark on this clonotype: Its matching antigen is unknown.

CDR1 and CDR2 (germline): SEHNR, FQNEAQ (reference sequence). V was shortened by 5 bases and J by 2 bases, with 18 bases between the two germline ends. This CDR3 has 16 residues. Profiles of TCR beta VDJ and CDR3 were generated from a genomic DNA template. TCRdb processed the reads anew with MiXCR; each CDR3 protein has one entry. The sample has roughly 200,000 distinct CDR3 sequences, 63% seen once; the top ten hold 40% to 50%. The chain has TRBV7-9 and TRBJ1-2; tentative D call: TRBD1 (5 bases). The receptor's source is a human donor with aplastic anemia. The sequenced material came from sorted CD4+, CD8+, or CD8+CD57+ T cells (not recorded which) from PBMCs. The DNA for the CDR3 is TGTGCCAGCAGCCCCGGGACGCGGGGGACCAACTATGGCTACACCTTC. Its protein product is CASSPGTRGTNYGYTF.